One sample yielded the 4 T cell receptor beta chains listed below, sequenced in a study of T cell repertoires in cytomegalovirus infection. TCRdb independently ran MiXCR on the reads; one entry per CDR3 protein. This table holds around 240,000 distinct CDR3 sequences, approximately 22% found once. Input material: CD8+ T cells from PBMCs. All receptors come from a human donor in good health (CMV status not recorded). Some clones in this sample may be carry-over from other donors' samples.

CDR3 bases: TGCAGTGCCAGGGGCAGGGGGCTGGTGAACACTGAAGCTTTCTTT. Translating gives CSARGRGLVNTEAFF. The chain employs TRBV20-1 and TRBJ1-1; 8 nucleotides agree with TRBD1. Unmatched junction bases numbered 9, after V lost 6 bases and J lost 0 bases. The CDR3 extends over 15 amino acids. Germline V CDR1 and CDR2: DFQATT, SNEGSKA (reference sequence).

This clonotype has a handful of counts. CDR3 protein: CASSNSPGTVNTEAFF. Here the CDR3 DNA reads TGTGCCAGTAGTAACAGTCCCGGGACGGTGAACACTGAAGCTTTCTTT. V and J are TRBV19 and TRBJ1-1; weak D call: TRBD1 (5 bases). This CDR3 has 16 amino acids. Trimming shortened V by 4 bases and J by 0 bases, and 15 bases separated the two germline ends. From germline, CDR1 is LNHDA and CDR2 SQIVND (reference sequence).

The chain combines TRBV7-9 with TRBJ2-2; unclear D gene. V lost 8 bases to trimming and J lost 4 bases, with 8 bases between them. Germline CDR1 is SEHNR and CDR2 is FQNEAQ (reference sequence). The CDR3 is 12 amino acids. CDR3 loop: CASGSSTGELFF. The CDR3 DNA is TGTGCCAGCGGAAGCAGCACCGGGGAGCTGTTTTTT.

CDR3 sequence: CAISDPGSHGDQYF. The CDR3 DNA is TGTGCCATCAGTGACCCTGGCTCCCATGGGGACCAGTACTTC. V and J are TRBV10-3 and TRBJ2-5; the D is unclear. The V end was cut by 3 bases, the J end by 10 bases, with 18 bases between. Germline CDR1 and CDR2: ENHRY and SYGVKD. This CDR3 spans 14 amino acids.